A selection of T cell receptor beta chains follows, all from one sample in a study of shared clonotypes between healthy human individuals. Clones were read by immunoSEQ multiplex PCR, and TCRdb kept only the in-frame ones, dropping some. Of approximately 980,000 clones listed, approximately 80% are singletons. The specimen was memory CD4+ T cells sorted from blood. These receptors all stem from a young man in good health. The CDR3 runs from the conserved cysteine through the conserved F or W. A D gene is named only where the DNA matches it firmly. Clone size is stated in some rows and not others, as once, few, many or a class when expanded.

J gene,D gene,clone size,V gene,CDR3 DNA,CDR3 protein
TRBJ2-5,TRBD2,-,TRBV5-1,TGCGCCAGCGCCAGAACTAGCGGGGGGCAAGAGACCCAGTACTTC,CASARTSGGQETQYF
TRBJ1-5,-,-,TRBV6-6,TGTGCCAGCAGCTGGGCTCCAGATGGGAATCAGCCCCAGCATTTT,CASSWAPDGNQPQHF
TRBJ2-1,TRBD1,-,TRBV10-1,TGCGCCAGCAGTGAGTCGAGGACAGGGACCAATGAGCAGTTCTTC,CASSESRTGTNEQFF
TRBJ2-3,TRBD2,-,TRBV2,TGTGCCAGCAGTCCCCTCCGGACTAGCAAAGATACGCAGTATTTT,CASSPLRTSKDTQYF
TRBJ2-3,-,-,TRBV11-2,TGTGCCAGCAGCTTAGACGGCGGGGGCAGACGCGGTACGCAGTATTTT,CASSLDGGGRRGTQYF
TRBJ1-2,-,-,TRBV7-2,TGTGCCAGCAGCTTACAGGGGTATGGCTACACCTTC,CASSLQGYGYTF
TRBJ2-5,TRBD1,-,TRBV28,TGTGCCAGCAACACTCCAGGGGGCCCTAAAGGAGAGACCCAGTACTTC,CASNTPGGPKGETQYF
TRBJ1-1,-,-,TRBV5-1,TGCGCCAGCAGCGAGCAGGGCCTGAACACTGAAGCTTTCTTT,CASSEQGLNTEAFF
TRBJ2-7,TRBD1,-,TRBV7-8,TGTGCCAGCAGCTCCCGACAGGGTCCCTACGAGCAGTACTTC,CASSSRQGPYEQYF
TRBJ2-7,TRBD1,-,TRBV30,TGTGCCTGGACGCCGGACAGGGTCGAGCAGTACTTC,CAWTPDRVEQYF
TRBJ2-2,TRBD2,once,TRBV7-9,TGTGCCAGCAGCGGCCCGGGACTAGCGGGAGTCGGGGAGCTGTTTTTT,CASSGPGLAGVGELFF
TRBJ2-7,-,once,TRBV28,TGTGCCAGCCGGAGGGTGTCCTACGAGCAGTACTTC,CASRRVSYEQYF
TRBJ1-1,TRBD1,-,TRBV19,TGTGCCAGTAGTAATACAGGGGGCATCACTGAAGCTTTCTTT,CASSNTGGITEAFF
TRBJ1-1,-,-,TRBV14,TGTGCCAGCAGCCAAGAAATAGGCAGGGGGAACACTGAAGCTTTCTTT,CASSQEIGRGNTEAFF
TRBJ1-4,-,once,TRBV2,TGTGCCAGCAAGGGTGAGGCTAATGAAAAACTGTTTTTT,CASKGEANEKLFF
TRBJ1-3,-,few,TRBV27,TGTGCCAGCAGTTTAACGGCAGAAGGAAACACCATATATTTT,CASSLTAEGNTIYF
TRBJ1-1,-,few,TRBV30,TGTGCCTGGAGTGCGTGGTCTGAAGCTTTCTTT,CAWSAWSEAFF
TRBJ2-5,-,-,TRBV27,TGTGCCAGCAGTGGGGTAAAGTCGGAGACCCAGTACTTC,CASSGVKSETQYF
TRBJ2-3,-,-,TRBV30,TGTGCCTGGAGTGGGGTTTCAAATACGCAGTATTTT,CAWSGVSNTQYF
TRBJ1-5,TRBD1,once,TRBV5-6,TGTGCCAGCAGCTTGTGGGAGGGGGCAGGCTACAATCAGCCCCAGCATTTT,CASSLWEGAGYNQPQHF
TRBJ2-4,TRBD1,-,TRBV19,TGTGCCACACGGGACAGAAGGGGTGCCGCGAACAAAAACATTCAGTACTTC,CATRDRRGAANKNIQYF
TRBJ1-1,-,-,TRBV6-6,TGTGCCAGCAGTTACTCGGAGTTGAACACTGAAGCTTTCTTT,CASSYSELNTEAFF
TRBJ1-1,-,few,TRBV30,TGTGCCTGGAGTGGGGGACTGGACACTGAAGCTTTCTTT,CAWSGGLDTEAFF
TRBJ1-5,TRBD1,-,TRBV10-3,TGTGCCATCAAAGGGACAGGGGGGAATCAGCCCCAGCATTTT,CAIKGTGGNQPQHF
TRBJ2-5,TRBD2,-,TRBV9,TGTGCCAGCACACCGGGACTACAGCAAGAGACCCAGTACTTC,CASTPGLQQETQYF
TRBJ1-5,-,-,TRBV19,TGTGCCAGTAGTAATTTCGGCCAGCCCCAGCATTTT,CASSNFGQPQHF
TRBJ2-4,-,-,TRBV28,TGTGCCAGCAGTTTAAACCGACCTTCTATAGCCAAAAACATTCAGTACTTC,CASSLNRPSIAKNIQYF
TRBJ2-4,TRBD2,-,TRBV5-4,TGTGCCAGCAGCGGTGGACTAGCGGTAGCCAAAAACATTCAGTACTTC,CASSGGLAVAKNIQYF
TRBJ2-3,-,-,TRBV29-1,TGCAGCGTTGAGCGGTCAGGGCAAAGCACAGATACGCAGTATTTT,CSVERSGQSTDTQYF
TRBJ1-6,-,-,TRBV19,TGTGCCAGTAGTTCACAGTTCAATAATTCACCCCTCCACTTT,CASSSQFNNSPLHF
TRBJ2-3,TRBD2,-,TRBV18,TGTGCCAGCTCACCAAGCGGGAGGGCCACAGATACGCAGTATTTT,CASSPSGRATDTQYF
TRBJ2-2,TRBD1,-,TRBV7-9,TGTGCCAGCTATACAGGGGGGAAGGGCACCGGGGAGCTGTTTTTT,CASYTGGKGTGELFF
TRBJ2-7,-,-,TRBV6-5,TGTGCCAGCAGTGGATACTACGAGCAGTACTTC,CASSGYYEQYF
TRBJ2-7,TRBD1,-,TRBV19,TGTGCCAGTAGTATTCCGGGACAGAAAAACTACGAGCAGTACTTC,CASSIPGQKNYEQYF